Here is one T cell receptor (beta chain) with its context. In assigning cohorts, the study relied on participant-reported clinical history. V was pared by 4 bases and J by 2 bases, with 9 bases between. The V gene's germline CDR1 is LNHDA and CDR2 SQIVND (reference sequence). The CDR3 runs 14 residues. The source of the sample is a study of blood T cell repertoires in COVID-19. Generated by immunoSEQ multiplex PCR, the TCRdb table keeps only in-frame clones and is missing some. Of hundreds of thousands of clones in the sample, approximately 90% were seen once. V gene TRBV19 combines with J gene TRBJ1-5, with a possible D match to TRBD1 (6 bases). The source is a young woman who had recovered from COVID-19. Sequencing was done on a sample of PBMCs or T cells enriched from blood (not recorded which). The CDR3 DNA follows: TGTGCCAGTAGTAAGAGGACAGGCAATCAGCCCCAGCATTTT. It translates to CASSKRTGNQPQHF. The variable domain in full, with the rest retrieved from reference TRBV19 and TRBJ1-5, is DGGITQSPKYLFRKEGQNVTLSCEQNLNHDAMYWYRQDPGQGLRLIYYSQIVNDFQKGDIAEGYSVSREKKESFPLTVTSAQKNPTAFYLCASSKRTGNQPQHFGDGTRLSIL.